This is a list of T cell receptor beta chains from one sample in a study of graft-versus-host responses after intestinal transplantation. No antigens are known for them. Profiling relied on immunoSEQ multiplex PCR, and the TCRdb table lists in-frame clones only, not all of them. The sample holds roughly 120,000 clones, 85% to 95% seen once. The sequenced sample was unstimulated CD4+ T cells sorted from spleen or lymph node cells, obtained before intestinal transplant. These receptors originate from a human donor who received an intestinal transplant. CDR3s include the opening cysteine and the closing phenylalanine or tryptophan. The order of the fields is V gene, J gene, D gene, CDR3 protein, CDR3 DNA. The D gene is left open where the match is weak.

TRBV19,TRBJ2-3,-,CASSISPADTQYF,TGTGCCAGTAGTATTAGCCCGGCAGATACGCAGTATTTT
TRBV19,TRBJ2-6,TRBD1,CASNDRGSGANVLTF,TGTGCCAGTAATGACAGGGGGTCGGGGGCCAACGTCCTGACTTTC
TRBV7-3,TRBJ2-1,-,CASSIGHDRSYNEQFF,TGTGCCAGCAGCATCGGACACGATCGCTCCTACAATGAGCAGTTCTTC
TRBV6-5,TRBJ1-1,-,CASSPTTGMNTEAFF,TGTGCCAGCAGTCCTACTACAGGCATGAACACTGAAGCTTTCTTT
TRBV10-3,TRBJ1-1,-,CAISEPNGNTEAFF,TGTGCCATCAGTGAGCCAAATGGAAACACTGAAGCTTTCTTT
TRBV29-1,TRBJ1-1,-,CSVELRLGNTEAFF,TGCAGCGTTGAACTTAGGTTAGGAAACACTGAAGCTTTCTTT
TRBV2,TRBJ2-5,-,CASSVKGTEKGTQYF,TGTGCCAGCAGTGTCAAAGGGACTGAGAAAGGGACCCAGTACTTC
TRBV19,TRBJ2-3,-,CATSSISSSGADTQYF,TGTGCCACCAGTAGTATATCCAGCTCGGGGGCAGATACGCAGTATTTT
TRBV7-6,TRBJ1-2,-,CASSELTGYGYTF,TGTGCCAGCAGCGAATTGACGGGCTATGGCTACACCTTC
TRBV15,TRBJ2-7,-,CATSRGAGAYEQYF,TGTGCCACCAGCCGCGGGGCAGGGGCCTACGAGCAGTACTTC
TRBV29-1,TRBJ2-7,-,CSVEARETYEQYF,TGCAGCGTTGAAGCTCGGGAAACCTACGAGCAGTACTTC